Below, 22 T cell receptor beta chains from the same sample are listed, as sequenced in a study of T cells in localized non-small cell lung cancer (dated by TCRdb to the early 2020s). The library came from the immunoSEQ multiplex PCR assay. TCRdb carries this immuneACCESS record with in-frame sequences only. Its versions omit some clonotypes, under half of them owing to an unresolved V gene in the studies checked, with the rest unexplained. The sample has 4,500 to 6,000 clones on record, 25% to 40% of them singletons. The ten largest make up 9.3% of the sample. The sequencing here drew on lung tumor tissue, taken before any cancer treatment. The receptors originated from a woman between 35 and 70 years old with stage II squamous cell lung carcinoma.

This clone came up a few times. The J gene is TRBJ2-1, the V gene TRBV6-8; D is perhaps TRBD1 (5 bases). V dropped 5 bases and J dropped 1 base, with 24 bases sitting between them. There are 19 residues in the CDR3. The germline gives CDR1 MNHGY, CDR2 SAAAGT. The CDR3 protein is CASSTVKGRVSRSYNEQFF. Written as DNA, the CDR3 is TGTGCCAGCAGTACGGTAAAAGGCAGGGTCTCCAGATCCTACAATGAGCAGTTCTTC.

The CDR3 sequence: CASGVLGVEYEQYF. The CDR3 nucleotides are TGTGCCAGCGGAGTGCTGGGTGTAGAGTACGAGCAGTACTTC. J is TRBJ2-7 and V is TRBV9, with unresolved D. Germline CDR1 SGDLS, CDR2 YYNGEE. V lost 7 bases to trimming and J lost 4 bases, with 18 bases between them. The CDR3 spans 14 residues. Full variable domain (rest looked up from reference TRBV9 and TRBJ2-7): DSGVTQTPKHLITATGQRVTLRCSPRSGDLSVYWYQQSLDQGLQFLIQYYNGEERAKGNILERFSAQQFPDLHSELNLSSLELGDSALYFCASGVLGVEYEQYFGPGTRLTVT.

Many counts were recorded for this clone. The chain joins TRBV11-3 to TRBJ2-6; 15 nucleotides match TRBD2. The CDR3 covers 18 residues. V dropped 5 bases and J dropped 1; count of bases not matched to a gene: 3. Germline CDR1 is SGHNT and CDR2 is YENEEA. The DNA of the CDR3 is TGTGCCAGCAGCAGGGGACTAGCGGGAGGTTCTGGGGCCAACGTCCTGACTTTC. Its protein is CASSRGLAGGSGANVLTF.

This clone was counted only a few times. This chain joins TRBV11-3 and TRBJ1-2; tentatively, D is TRBD1 (6 bases). Germline-derived CDR1 and CDR2 are SGHNT and YENEEA. The CDR3 extends over 15 amino acids. Trimming took off 5 bases at V and 4 bases at J, with 17 bases between the two ends. This CDR3 reads CASSPPTQGGYGYTF. The CDR3 DNA reads TGTGCCAGCAGCCCGCCCACACAGGGAGGCTATGGCTACACCTTC.

CDR3 loop: CASSLPICPGQLYQETQYF. The CDR3 coding sequence is TGCGCCAGCAGCCTTCCGATTTGTCCGGGACAGCTGTACCAAGAGACCCAGTACTTC. The rearrangement uses TRBV5-1 and TRBJ2-5, with TRBD1 identical over 7 bases. From germline, CDR1 is SGHRS and CDR2 YFSETQ. The CDR3 is made up of 19 amino acids. V dropped 4 bases and J dropped 0; count of bases not matched to a gene: 18. Complete variable domain (other parts from reference TRBV5-1 and TRBJ2-5): KAGVTQTPRYLIKTRGQQVTLSCSPISGHRSVSWYQQTPGQGLQFLFEYFSETQRNKGNFPGRFSGRQFSNSRSEMNVSTLELGDSALYLCASSLPICPGQLYQETQYFGPGTRLLVL.

The rearrangement links TRBV28 to TRBJ1-5; D is perhaps TRBD1 (5 bases). This CDR3 contains 15 residues. Germline V gives CDR1 MDHEN, CDR2 SYDVKM. The ends were cut back, 5 bases at V and 2 bases at J, with 13 bases in the middle. CDR3 sequence reads: CASSLLGDGNQPQHF. The CDR3 nucleotides read TGTGCCAGCAGTCTACTAGGGGACGGCAATCAGCCCCAGCATTTT.

This clone was seen a handful of times. The chain recombines TRBV11-3 with TRBJ2-7, with 9 bases matching TRBD2. The V segment lost 1 base and the J segment 3 bases; nucleotides outside the gene matches: 4. Germline V gene lookup returns CDR1 SGHNT and CDR2 YENEEA. The CDR3 has 15 residues. Here the CDR3 reads CASSLGSSGIYEQYF. In nucleotides, the CDR3 is TGTGCCAGCAGCTTAGGATCTAGCGGGATCTACGAGCAGTACTTC.

This clone was counted only a few times. This sequence joins TRBV11-3 and TRBJ2-5; 8 bases align to TRBD2. Germline V gene data show CDR1 as SGHNT and CDR2 as YENEEA. After removal of 1 base from V and 0 bases from J, the junction contained 7 bases not matched to a gene. The length of the CDR3 is 17 residues. CDR3 protein: CASSLGSLAGNQETQYF. The CDR3 region has the DNA TGTGCCAGCAGCTTAGGGTCGTTAGCGGGAAACCAAGAGACCCAGTACTTC.

The rearrangement uses TRBV15 and TRBJ2-1; D may match TRBD1 or TRBD2 (6 bases each). The V and J ends lost 7 bases and 6 bases respectively, with 19 bases between them. CDR3 length: 15 amino acids. Germline loops: CDR1 LNHNV, CDR2 YYDKDF (reference sequence). The CDR3 DNA reads TGTGCCACCACTCAAGGGGGGCAGGGACGCAATGAGCAGTTCTTC. It encodes CATTQGGQGRNEQFF.

This chain uses TRBV23-1 with TRBJ1-1; D is undetermined. TRBV23-1 is known as an ORF, though its function is uncertain. Trimming pared 6 bases from V and 0 bases from J, leaving 8 bases between. The CDR3 is 13 residues long. The CDR3 DNA reads as TGCGCCAGCAGCTTCCGACTGAACACTGAAGCTTTCTTT. It yields the protein CASSFRLNTEAFF.

In this sample, this clone turned up once. CDR3 loop: CASSSLAMGTDTQYF. The CDR3 DNA reads as TGCGCCAGCAGCTCCCTAGCTATGGGCACAGATACGCAGTATTTT. V and J are TRBV5-1 and TRBJ2-3; D might be TRBD2 (5 bases). The CDR3 is 15 amino acids. The ends were cut back, 3 bases at V and 1 base at J, with 12 bases in the middle. Germline CDR1 SGHRS, CDR2 YFSETQ.

This clone was seen a few times. The chain couples TRBV11-3 to TRBJ1-4; TRBD1 matches 10 bases. V shed 5 bases, J shed 6 bases, and the junction held 3 bases outside the gene matches. The CDR3 is 14 amino acids. Germline loops: CDR1 SGHNT, CDR2 YENEEA. The CDR3 loop is CASSRTGGDEKLFF. The CDR3 nucleotides read TGTGCCAGCAGCCGGACAGGGGGAGATGAAAAACTGTTTTTT. The complete variable domain, with remaining parts taken from reference TRBV11-3 and TRBJ1-4, reads EAGVVQSPRYKIIEKKQPVAFWCNPISGHNTLYWYLQNLGQGPELLIRYENEEAVDDSQLPKDRFSAERLKGVDSTLKIQPAELGDSAVYLCASSRTGGDEKLFFGSGTQLSVL.

There are a few counts of this clone. The V call is TRBV6-8, the J call TRBJ1-5; possible D gene TRBD1, 6 bases. CDR3 length equals 14 residues. From germline, CDR1 is MNHGY and CDR2 SAAAGT. V was pared by 5 bases and J by 5 bases, with 13 bases between. As DNA, the CDR3 is TGTGCCAGCAGTCCCCGGGACATTGATCAGCCCCAGCATTTT. Its protein is CASSPRDIDQPQHF.

This chain links TRBV1 with TRBJ1-3. TRBV1 corresponds to a pseudogene. There are 15 residues in the CDR3. Written as DNA, the CDR3 is TGCGCCAGCAGCCAGAGGTCCAACTCTGGAAACACCATATATTTT. The encoded protein is CASSQRSNSGNTIYF.

This chain uses TRBV6-8 with TRBJ2-2, with a possible D match to TRBD1 (6 bases). Trimming pared 7 bases from V and 4 bases from J, leaving 13 bases between. This CDR3 comprises 14 residues. Looked up from germline, CDR1 is MNHGY and CDR2 is SAAAGT. The CDR3, as DNA: TGTGCCAGCAACACAGGGATCAGCACCGGGGAGCTGTTTTTT. Translated, it gives CASNTGISTGELFF.

V usage is TRBV19 and J usage is TRBJ1-5; D gene ambiguous. CDR3 length: 15 amino acids. Trimming removed 1 base at V and 9 bases at J, with 16 bases between. Germline CDR1 is LNHDA and CDR2 is SQIVND (reference sequence). CDR3 coding DNA: TGTGCCAGTAGTATAGGGGCGGGTGGGCTTTTGCCCCAGCATTTT. Translating it yields CASSIGAGGLLPQHF.

The V call is TRBV6-8, the J call TRBJ1-4; TRBD1 aligns across 7 bases. The germline gives CDR1 MNHGY, CDR2 SAAAGT. The CDR3 loop spans 12 amino acids. V lost 6 bases to trimming and J lost 13 bases; unmatched junction nucleotides: 8. The CDR3 loop is CASRGMDRRLFF. CDR3 DNA: TGTGCCAGCAGAGGAATGGACAGGAGACTGTTTTTT.

The chain combines TRBV5-1 with TRBJ2-2; 10 positions agree with TRBD1. Germline V gives CDR1 SGHRS, CDR2 YFSETQ. After removal of 0 bases from V and 1 base from J, the junction contained 3 bases not matched to a gene. The CDR3 is 17 amino acids. In nucleotides, the CDR3 is TGCGCCAGCAGCTTGGGAGACAGGGGGCTGAACACCGGGGAGCTGTTTTTT. Translation gives CASSLGDRGLNTGELFF.

This clone was seen a few times. The rearrangement uses TRBV28 and TRBJ1-2; D gene ambiguous. CDR3 length: 14 residues. In germline, CDR1 is MDHEN, CDR2 SYDVKM. Trimming took 2 bases from V and 7 from J, leaving 14 bases between them. CDR3: CASSLRSGFGGYTF. In DNA form, the CDR3 reads TGTGCCAGCAGTTTACGCTCGGGTTTTGGTGGCTACACCTTC.

The gene calls are TRBV29-1 and TRBJ2-7; D tentatively fits TRBD1 or TRBD2 (5 bases each). Per germline, CDR1 SQVTM and CDR2 ANQGSEA. V was cut by 5 bases and J by 4 bases, with 21 bases left in between. The CDR3 consists of 15 residues. The CDR3 sequence: CSVLSSPGREYEQYF. In DNA form, the CDR3 reads TGCAGCGTTTTATCCTCGCCGGGCAGGGAGTACGAGCAGTACTTC.

This clone is medium-sized in the sample. This chain connects TRBV18 to TRBJ2-1; 7 positions match TRBD1. Germline trimming cut 4 bases from V and 3 bases from J; bases unmatched to any gene: 6. CDR3 length: 15 residues. The V gene's germline CDR1 is KGHSH and CDR2 LQKENI. The CDR3 here is CASSLTGTDYNEQFF. The CDR3 coding sequence is TGTGCCAGCTCACTTACCGGGACAGACTACAATGAGCAGTTCTTC.

The genes are TRBV6-1 and TRBJ1-1; TRBD1 is a possible D gene (5 bases). Germline CDR1 MNHNS, CDR2 SASEGT. The CDR3 is 16 amino acids. V was shortened by 0 bases and J by 4 bases, with 15 bases between the two germline ends. For the CDR3, the DNA is TGTGCCAGCAGTGAAGCGCTTTTGGGACTCGGCACTGAAGCTTTCTTT. It translates to CASSEALLGLGTEAFF.